The 24 T cell receptor beta chains presented below share a single source sample, sequenced in a study of tumor and adjacent non-tumor tissue in lung cancer. This sample's RNA came from whole unsorted tissue. A modified ARM-PCR protocol with three rounds of nested PCR amplified TCRbeta. TCRdb re-called the multiplex PCR reads with MiXCR, one entry per CDR3 protein. This sample has about 110,000 distinct CDR3 sequences, with 84% found just once. The specimen was lung tumor tissue. These receptors were obtained from a man in his sixties or seventies with non-small cell lung cancer.

This clonotype was counted once. The rearrangement uses TRBV6-2 or TRBV6-3 and TRBJ2-3; D unclear. V lost 2 bases and J lost 8, with 17 bases in between. Germline V CDR1 and CDR2: MNHEY, SVGEGT. CDR3 length: 15 residues. The CDR3 nucleotides read TGTGCCAGCAGTTACGCTATCGGAAGTTGGGTTACGCAGTATTTT. Protein sequence: CASSYAIGSWVTQYF.

A word on this clonotype: The missing conserved phenylalanine or tryptophan at the end of this CDR3 makes a read error likely. This rearrangement joins TRBV29-1 to TRBJ2-3; 11 nucleotides align to TRBD1. This CDR3 has 14 residues. The germline V gene has CDR1 SQVTM and CDR2 ANQGSEA. V was pared by 5 bases and J by 6 bases, with 7 bases of the junction left unmatched. The CDR3 bases are TGCAGCGTTTCGGGACAGGGGGTTTCTGATACGCAGTATAAT. Its protein product is CSVSGQGVSDTQYN.

On this clonotype: At one end the junction does not follow the germline gene, possibly because of a read error. The rearrangement joins TRBV11-1 to TRBJ2-5, with 9 bases that match TRBD2. CDR1 is SGHAT and CDR2 is FQDESV in the germline V gene (reference sequence). The CDR3 is 13 amino acids. In nucleotides, the CDR3 is TGTATCAACAGCTTAGCGCGGGGGGGATCCCAGCACTTC. It specifies CINSLARGGSQHF.

Worth noting for this clonotype: A junction boundary mismatches the germline segment, possibly from a read error. The genes are TRBV29-1 and TRBJ2-1; D gene uncertain. From germline, CDR1 is SQVTM and CDR2 ANQGSEA. The CDR3 has 12 amino acids. The CDR3 reads CNVEKAMGEQFF. The CDR3 DNA follows: TGCAACGTTGAAAAAGCAATGGGCGAGCAGTTCTTC.

A word on this clonotype: The junction differs from germline at one of its ends, possibly a read error. The chain has TRBV6-6 and TRBJ1-2; 8 bases line up with TRBD1. Germline-derived CDR1 and CDR2 are MNHNY and SVGAGI (reference sequence). The CDR3 has 15 residues. Here the CDR3 reads CTSSSGTGYSNGYTF. The CDR3 region has the DNA TGTACCAGCAGTTCCGGGACAGGCTATTCTAATGGGTACACCTTC.

Notes on this clonotype: Given the absence of the conserved phenylalanine or tryptophan at the CDR3 end, a read error is likely. This chain links TRBV20-1 with TRBJ1-1; D is unclear. Trimming left V 7 bases short and J 5 bases short, with 14 bases between. The germline V gene has CDR1 DFQATT and CDR2 SNEGSKA (reference sequence). The CDR3 contains 12 residues. Here the CDR3 DNA reads TGCAGTGGTAGCGATGGAAGAACTGAAGCTTTCTTG. This gives the protein CSGSDGRTEAFL.

A note on this clonotype: One end of the junction varies from germline; a read error may be responsible. The chain uses TRBV6-1 and TRBJ2-6; 10 nucleotides match TRBD2. The germline CDR1 and CDR2 sequences are MNHNS and SASEGT. The CDR3 is 18 residues long. The CDR3 spells CASNPGLATHSGANVLSF. In nucleotides, the CDR3 is TGTGCCAGCAATCCGGGACTAGCGACACACTCTGGGGCCAACGTCCTGAGTTTT.

As regards this clonotype: At one boundary the junction diverges from the germline segment, which might be a read error. The rearrangement joins TRBV4-1 to TRBJ2-3; 9 nucleotides line up with TRBD2. Germline V CDR1 and CDR2: MGHRA, YSYEKL. The CDR3 contains 16 residues. The DNA of the CDR3 is TGCGCCAGCAGCCAAGAGGTTTCTAGCGGGACAGATATGCAGTATTTT. This sequence encodes CASSQEVSSGTDMQYF.

Of note for this clonotype: With a much larger clone just one base away, this may be a read error. As the CDR3 is not closed by the conserved phenylalanine or tryptophan, this likely results from a read error. The J gene is TRBJ2-7, the V gene TRBV25-1; 10 bases map to TRBD1. The CDR3 spans 14 residues. Trimming took 3 bases from V and 4 from J; bases not matched to a gene: 3. Germline V lookup: CDR1 MGHDK, CDR2 SYGVNS. The CDR3 spells CASSETGGRYEQYL. CDR3 DNA: TGTGCCAGCAGTGAGACAGGGGGCAGGTACGAGCAGTACTTA.

V and J are TRBV6-2 or TRBV6-3 and TRBJ2-5; 9 nucleotides align to TRBD2. V dropped 4 bases and J dropped 3; count of bases not matched to a gene: 21. This CDR3 is built from 20 residues. Germline CDR1 and CDR2: MNHEY and SVGEGT. CDR3 sequence: CASSSIRLAGSETKKETQYF. Written as DNA, the CDR3 is TGTGCCAGCAGTTCCATCCGGCTAGCGGGATCCGAAACCAAAAAAGAGACCCAGTACTTC.

As to this clonotype: Compared with germline, one end of the junction differs, possibly owing to a read error. The chain uses TRBV4-1 and TRBJ2-2; 7 nucleotides match TRBD2. This CDR3 is built from 19 residues. Germline CDR1 MGHRA, CDR2 YSYEKL. This chain's CDR3 is CASSQVSFWEGSVTGELFF. CDR3 nucleotide sequence: TGTGCCAGCAGCCAAGTTTCATTTTGGGAGGGATCAGTCACGGGGGAGCTGTTTTTT.

A word on this clonotype: A read error is possible here, since a much larger clone lies one base away. This chain connects TRBV7-2 to TRBJ1-5; D is undetermined. Germline-derived CDR1 and CDR2 are SGHTA and FQGNSA. This CDR3 comprises 14 residues. Trimming took off 5 bases at V and 8 bases at J, with 16 bases between the two ends. CDR3 bases: TGTGCCAGCAGCCATGACGGACGTGTTGAGCCCCAGCATTTT. Its translation: CASSHDGRVEPQHF.

With respect to this clonotype: Sequence at one end of the junction differs from germline and may be a read error. CDR3 in DNA: TGTGCCAGCAGTCCGGGACTGGATAATTCACCTCTCCACTTT. The encoded protein is CASSPGLDNSPLHF. The rearrangement links TRBV12-3 or TRBV12-4 to TRBJ1-6, with a weak D call TRBD1 (5 bases). This CDR3 contains 14 residues.

A remark on this clonotype: The conserved closing phenylalanine or tryptophan is absent in this CDR3, likely reflecting a read error. Because the CDR3's place on the DNA is in doubt, the DNA is left out and the CDR3 is given as listed by TCRdb. J is TRBJ2-5 and V is TRBV4-1; no DNA check was done on the table's D call, TRBD1. Germline values: CDR1 MGHRA, CDR2 YSYEKL. Both ends counted, the CDR3 spans 14 residues. The CDR3 is CVSSQQWGQETQYL.

On this clonotype: The germline gene is not matched at one end of the junction; a read error may be the cause. The rearrangement links TRBV7-9 to TRBJ1-2, with D possibly matching TRBD1 (6 bases). The CDR3 spans 16 residues. The V gene's germline CDR1 is SEHNR and CDR2 FQNEAQ (reference sequence). DNA for the CDR3: TGTGCCAGCAGCCCCACCCTGGGGGGCCTCAACTATGACTACACCTTC. It is translated as CASSPTLGGLNYDYTF.

As concerns this clonotype: The conserved phenylalanine or tryptophan is not found at the CDR3 terminus, so this likely reflects a read error. The gene calls are TRBV29-1 and TRBJ2-5, with no clear D. Trimming took off 6 bases at V and 5 bases at J, with 16 bases between the two ends. The length of the CDR3 is 13 residues. Germline V gene sequence: CDR1 SQVTM, CDR2 ANQGSEA. CDR3 DNA sequence: TGCAGCGTGGCCGACAAGTTCCATGAGACCCAGTACATC. Amino acids: CSVADKFHETQYI.

In its sample, this clonotype was seen many times. This rearrangement joins TRBV14 to TRBJ2-1; D might be TRBD2 (6 bases). The CDR3 runs to 15 residues. CDR1 and CDR2 from the germline V gene are SGHDN and FVKESK. V dropped 7 bases and J dropped 4 bases, with 17 bases sitting between them. The CDR3 protein is CASIRLASKYNEQFF. In nucleotides, the CDR3 is TGTGCCAGCATACGGCTAGCGAGTAAATACAATGAGCAGTTCTTC. The variable domain in full, completed from reference TRBV14 and TRBJ2-1, reads EAGVTQFPSHSVIEKGQTVTLRCDPISGHDNLYWYRRVMGKEIKFLLHFVKESKQDESGMPNNRFLAERTGGTYSTLKVQPAELEDSGVYFCASIRLASKYNEQFFGPGTRLTVL.

A single count supports this clonotype. This may come from a read error, since a much larger clone is one base off. The chain links TRBV7-9 to TRBJ1-1, with D possibly matching TRBD1 (5 bases). Germline lookup yields CDR1 SEHNR and CDR2 FQNEAQ (reference sequence). The CDR3 extends over 12 amino acids. The CDR3 reads CGTAGDYTEAFF. CDR3 sequence (DNA): TGTGGCACGGCCGGGGACTACACTGAAGCTTTCTTT.

Points on this clonotype: A much larger clone is a single base away; this may be a read error. The J gene is TRBJ2-5, the V gene TRBV5-6, with no clear D. Trimming shortened V by 4 bases and J by 1 base, and 8 bases separated the two germline ends. Germline values: CDR1 SGHDT, CDR2 YYEEEE. The CDR3 is 13 amino acids. In nucleotides, the CDR3 is TGTGCCAGCAGCCCATACTTCCAAGAGACCCAGTACTTC. Its translation is CASSPYFQETQYF.

A word on this clonotype: Its ends do not fully match the called genes, so a read error is possible. The chain couples TRBV6-1 to TRBJ2-3; 14 nucleotides line up with TRBD2. Germline loops: CDR1 MNHNS, CDR2 SASEGT. The CDR3 is 16 residues long. The CDR3 loop reads CASSDRLAGGPDTQCF. The CDR3 DNA is TGTGCCAGCAGTGACCGACTAGCGGGGGGGCCTGATACGCAGTGTTTT.

This clonotype was detected once. As the CDR3 is not closed by the conserved phenylalanine or tryptophan, this likely results from a read error. The chain employs TRBV4-1 and TRBJ1-2; tentatively, D is TRBD1 (5 bases). Germline V gene data show CDR1 as MGHRA and CDR2 as YSYEKL. The CDR3 runs to 15 residues. As DNA, the CDR3 is TGCGCCAGCAGTCAAGAGGGCAGGGTTAACTATGGCTACACCTTA. Protein: CASSQEGRVNYGYTL.

CDR3 coding DNA: TGCGCCAGCAGTGAATCGGCACATGACGGCGTTCAGTACTTC. Its protein product is CASSESAHDGVQYF. The rearrangement joins TRBV10-1 to TRBJ2-4; no definite D call. Germline lookup yields CDR1 WNHNN and CDR2 SYGVQD (reference sequence). V gave up 3 bases and J gave up 11 bases, with 17 bases separating them. The CDR3 length is 14 residues.

By share of the sample, this clonotype is medium-sized (0.01 to 0.1%). This sequence joins TRBV12-3 or TRBV12-4 and TRBJ2-7; TRBD1 aligns across 11 bases. The CDR3 runs to 13 residues. V lost 5 bases and J lost 7; bases outside the gene matches: 4. CDR3 sequence reads: CASSRTGGVEQYF. CDR3 nucleotides: TGTGCCAGCAGTCGGACAGGGGGCGTAGAGCAGTACTTC.

Details on this clonotype: One junction end does not reproduce the germline sequence, and a read error may be involved. V usage is TRBV11-2 and J usage is TRBJ2-7; no firm D call. There are 13 residues in the CDR3. The germline V gene encodes CDR1 SGHAT and CDR2 FQNNGV. This CDR3 reads CASSLAVAFKHYF. CDR3 in DNA: TGTGCCAGCAGCTTAGCAGTAGCTTTCAAGCATTACTTC.